The T cell receptor (beta chain) under discussion was sequenced for a study of molecular identifiers for immune sequencing clone quantification. This clonotype was observed a few times. TCRdb independently ran MiXCR on the PCR reads; one entry per CDR3 protein. Of around 470,000 distinct CDR3 sequences listed, under 30% are singletons. The CDR3 is 15 amino acids. Germline V lookup: CDR1 MNHEY, CDR2 SMNVEV (reference sequence). After removal of 5 bases from V and 3 bases from J, the junction contained 7 bases not matched to a gene. Sequencing input: naive CD8+ T cells from blood, with Jurkat cell RNA spiked in. The subset was: FACS-sorted CD8+CD4-CCR7+CD45RA+ naive T cells. This sequence originates from a human donor in good health. Some libraries in this study had Jurkat cell RNA spiked in. This rearrangement joins TRBV27 to TRBJ2-7; the match to TRBD1 covers 10 bases. The CDR3 nucleotides read TGTGCCAGCAGTCATCCGGGACAGGGGATCTACGAGCAGTACTTC. Its protein product is CASSHPGQGIYEQYF.